In its sample, the clone carrying this T cell receptor beta chain was seen a few times. The data were taken from a study of blood T cell repertoires in COVID-19. The V gene's germline CDR1 is GTSNPN and CDR2 SVGIG (reference sequence). This CDR3 has 11 amino acids. Trimming removed 2 bases at V and 11 bases at J, with 12 bases between. Some clones are missing from TCRdb's copy, which holds only in-frame ones; the method was immunoSEQ multiplex PCR. Among under 200,000 clones, approximately 84% were seen once, and the ten largest hold less than 3.5%. Sequencing was done on a sample of peripheral blood. The V gene is TRBV30, the J gene TRBJ1-1, with unresolved D. The clonotype comes from a woman older than 75 with COVID-19, enrolled during active disease. The CDR3 DNA is TGTGCCTGGAGTCCTGGGCCTTGGGCTTTCTTT. Residues: CAWSPGPWAFF.